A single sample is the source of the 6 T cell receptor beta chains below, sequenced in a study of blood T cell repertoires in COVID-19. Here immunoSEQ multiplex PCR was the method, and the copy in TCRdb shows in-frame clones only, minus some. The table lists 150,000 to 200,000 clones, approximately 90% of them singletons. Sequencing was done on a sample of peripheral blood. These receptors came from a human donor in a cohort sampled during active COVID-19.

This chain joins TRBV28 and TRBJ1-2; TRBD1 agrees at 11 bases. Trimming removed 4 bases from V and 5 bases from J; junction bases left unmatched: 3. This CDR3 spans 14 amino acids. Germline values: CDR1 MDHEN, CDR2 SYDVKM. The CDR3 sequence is CASSWTGGEYGYTF. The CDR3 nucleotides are TGTGCCAGCAGTTGGACAGGGGGCGAATATGGCTACACCTTC.

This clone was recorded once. CDR3: CATSSPIKQGPSYGYTF. Here the CDR3 DNA reads TGTGCCACCAGCAGCCCGATAAAACAGGGCCCATCTTATGGCTACACCTTC. The V gene is TRBV15, the J gene TRBJ1-2, with D possibly matching TRBD1 (6 bases). Germline V gene lookup returns CDR1 LNHNV and CDR2 YYDKDF (reference sequence). Trimming took 3 bases from V and 5 from J, leaving 22 bases between them. CDR3 length equals 17 residues.

CDR3 sequence (DNA): TGCGCCAGCAGCCAGGGGGCAAATGAAAAACTGTTTTTT. This encodes CASSQGANEKLFF. The chain carries TRBV4-1 and TRBJ1-4; TRBD1 is a possible D gene (6 bases). The V and J ends lost 3 bases and 5 bases respectively, with 7 bases between them. Germline V gene data show CDR1 as MGHRA and CDR2 as YSYEKL. This CDR3 has 13 residues.

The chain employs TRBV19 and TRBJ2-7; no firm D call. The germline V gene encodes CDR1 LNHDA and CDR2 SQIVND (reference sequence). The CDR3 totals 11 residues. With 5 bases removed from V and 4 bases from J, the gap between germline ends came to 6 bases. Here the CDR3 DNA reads TGTGCCAGTAGTTCGCTATACGAGCAGTACTTC. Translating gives CASSSLYEQYF.

The chain's CDR3 is CASSLFSVYEQYF. DNA of the CDR3: TGTGCCAGCAGCCTTTTCTCCGTCTACGAGCAGTACTTC. The rearrangement joins TRBV6-2 or TRBV6-3 to TRBJ2-7, with unresolved D. Between the trimmed V and J ends, which lost 6 bases and 3 bases, there was a span of 12 bases. This CDR3 is 13 amino acids long. Germline CDR1 reads MNHEY; CDR2 reads SVGEGT.

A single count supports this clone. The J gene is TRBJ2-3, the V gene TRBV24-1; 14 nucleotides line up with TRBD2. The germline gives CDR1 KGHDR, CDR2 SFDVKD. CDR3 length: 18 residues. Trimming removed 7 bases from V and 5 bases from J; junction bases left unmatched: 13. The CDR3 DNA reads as TGTGCCACCAGCCCAACGGGACTAGCGGGAGAAAGGGGAGATACGCAGTATTTT. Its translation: CATSPTGLAGERGDTQYF.